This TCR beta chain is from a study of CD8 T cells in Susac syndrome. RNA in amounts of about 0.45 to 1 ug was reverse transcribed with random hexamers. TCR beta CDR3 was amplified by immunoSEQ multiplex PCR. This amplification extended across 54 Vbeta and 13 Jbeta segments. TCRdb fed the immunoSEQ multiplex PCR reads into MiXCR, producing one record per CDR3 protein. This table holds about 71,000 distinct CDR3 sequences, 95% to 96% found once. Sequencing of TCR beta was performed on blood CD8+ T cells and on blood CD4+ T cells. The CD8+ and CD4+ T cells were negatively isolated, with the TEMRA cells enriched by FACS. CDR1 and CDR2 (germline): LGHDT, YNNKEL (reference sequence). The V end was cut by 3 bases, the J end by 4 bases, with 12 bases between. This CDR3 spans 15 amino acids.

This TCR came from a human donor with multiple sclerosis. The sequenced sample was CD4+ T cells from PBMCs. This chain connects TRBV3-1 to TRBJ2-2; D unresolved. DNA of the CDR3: TGTGCCAGCAGCCAGATGCGGTCCGGCACCGGGGAGCTGTTTTTT. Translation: CASSQMRSGTGELFF.